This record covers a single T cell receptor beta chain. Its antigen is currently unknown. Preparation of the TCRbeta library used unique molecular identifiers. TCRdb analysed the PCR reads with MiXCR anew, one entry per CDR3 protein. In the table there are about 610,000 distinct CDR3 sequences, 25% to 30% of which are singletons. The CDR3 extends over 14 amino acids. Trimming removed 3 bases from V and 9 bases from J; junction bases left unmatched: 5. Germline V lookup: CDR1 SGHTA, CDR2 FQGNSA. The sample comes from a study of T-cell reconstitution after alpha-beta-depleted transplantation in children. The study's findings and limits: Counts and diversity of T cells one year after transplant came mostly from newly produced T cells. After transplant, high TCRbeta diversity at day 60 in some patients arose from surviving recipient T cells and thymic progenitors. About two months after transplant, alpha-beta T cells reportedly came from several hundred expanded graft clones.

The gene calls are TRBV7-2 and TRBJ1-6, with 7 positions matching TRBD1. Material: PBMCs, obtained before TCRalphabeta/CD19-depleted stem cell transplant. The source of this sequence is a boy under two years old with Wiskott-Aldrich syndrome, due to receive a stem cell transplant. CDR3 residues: CASSLTGSLSPLHF. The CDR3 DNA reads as TGTGCCAGCAGCTTGACAGGGTCGCTTTCACCCCTCCACTTT.